Following are 20 T cell receptor beta chains from one sample sequenced in a study of T cell responses to AZD1222 COVID-19 vaccine. The assay was immunoSEQ multiplex PCR, and TCRdb's table has in-frame clones only and misses some. The repertoire holds fewer than 100,000 clones, with 90% to 95% as singletons. The sample here was peripheral blood, taken on day 0 of AZD1222 vaccination. The receptors shown here come from an adult in good health.

The genes are TRBV30 and TRBJ2-7; D is perhaps TRBD1 (6 bases). This CDR3 has 13 residues. Looked up from germline, CDR1 is GTSNPN and CDR2 is SVGIG (reference sequence). V gave up 3 bases and J gave up 7 bases, with 16 bases separating them. The CDR3 sequence: CAWRRQAVGEQYF. The CDR3 DNA reads TGTGCCTGGAGGCGACAGGCGGTAGGGGAGCAGTACTTC.

The gene calls are TRBV27 and TRBJ2-7, with 12 bases that match TRBD2. The CDR3 runs to 15 residues. Germline CDR1 MNHEY, CDR2 SMNVEV (reference sequence). Trimming at V came to 5 bases and at J to 3 bases, leaving 5 bases not matched to a gene. This CDR3 is CASSRKTSGSYEQYF. The CDR3 nucleotides are TGTGCCAGCAGTCGCAAGACTAGCGGGAGCTACGAGCAGTACTTC.

The chain links TRBV7-2 to TRBJ2-7, with 11 nucleotides matching TRBD2. CDR1 and CDR2 from the germline V gene are SGHTA and FQGNSA. V dropped 2 bases and J dropped 9; count of bases not matched to a gene: 12. CDR3 length: 16 residues. CDR3 region: CASSLTSGRELVGQYF. CDR3 DNA: TGTGCCAGCAGCTTAACTAGCGGGAGAGAGTTAGTCGGGCAGTACTTC.

The V and J genes are TRBV6-4 and TRBJ1-2, with D perhaps matching TRBD1 (5 bases). Trimming cost V 7 bases and J 4 bases, with 13 bases left between them. This CDR3 is 13 amino acids long. Germline V gives CDR1 MRHNA, CDR2 SNTAGT. The CDR3 here is CASMSTGGYGYTF. The CDR3 coding sequence is TGTGCCAGCATGTCGACTGGGGGCTATGGCTACACCTTC.

A note on this clone: One end of the junction varies from germline; a read error may be responsible. The chain employs TRBV19 and TRBJ1-5, with 8 bases identical to TRBD1. Per the germline V gene, CDR1 is LNHDA and CDR2 is SQIVND (reference sequence). This CDR3 comprises 21 residues. The CDR3 protein is CASIIDLTRQGMSRTGQPQHF. Written as DNA, the CDR3 is TGTGCCAGTATTATAGATTTAACACGACAGGGGATGTCGAGGACGGGTCAGCCCCAGCATTTT.

The V gene is TRBV19, the J gene TRBJ1-2; D unclear. CDR1 is LNHDA, CDR2 SQIVND, per germline (reference sequence). CDR3 length equals 11 residues. With 5 bases removed from V and 5 bases from J, the gap between germline ends came to 6 bases. CDR3 nucleotides: TGTGCCAGTAGTGAGCAGTATGGCTACACCTTC. Protein: CASSEQYGYTF.

The count of this clone is one. The rearrangement joins TRBV2 to TRBJ2-7; TRBD2 matches at 9 bases. V shed 6 bases, J shed 0 bases, and the junction held 6 bases outside the gene matches. Germline CDR1 SNHLY, CDR2 FYNNEI. The CDR3 spans 15 residues. The CDR3 sequence is CASRERGALSYEQYF. The DNA of the CDR3 is TGTGCCAGCAGGGAGCGGGGGGCCCTCTCCTACGAGCAGTACTTC.

This rearrangement joins TRBV3-1 (or the pseudogene TRBV3-2) to TRBJ1-2, with 7 nucleotides matching TRBD1. Trimming took 2 bases from V and 1 from J; bases not matched to a gene: 7. This CDR3 region has 16 residues. Germline V lookup: CDR1 LGHDT, CDR2 YNNKEL (reference sequence). CDR3 sequence reads: CASSQRNRGINYGYTF. The CDR3 DNA follows: TGTGCCAGCAGCCAACGTAACAGGGGAATTAACTATGGCTACACCTTC.

The rearrangement uses TRBV20-1 and TRBJ1-5; no firm D call. V was shortened by 3 bases and J by 2 bases, with 11 bases between the two germline ends. This CDR3 comprises 14 residues. Germline assignment: CDR1 DFQATT and CDR2 SNEGSKA (reference sequence). The CDR3 sequence: CSASLGAGNQPQHF. DNA for the CDR3: TGCAGTGCTAGTCTGGGTGCGGGCAATCAGCCCCAGCATTTT.

This chain connects TRBV6-5 to TRBJ2-4, with D tentatively TRBD1 (5 bases). V was shortened by 7 bases and J by 2 bases, with 12 bases between the two germline ends. From germline, CDR1 is MNHEY and CDR2 SVGAGI. The CDR3 is 14 residues long. This CDR3 is CASKEGVTKNIQYF. For the CDR3, the DNA is TGTGCCAGCAAAGAAGGGGTAACCAAAAACATTCAGTACTTC.

The V and J genes are TRBV6-2 or TRBV6-3 and TRBJ1-5; 7 bases align to TRBD1. With 5 bases clipped from V and 3 bases from J, the junction kept 7 bases outside the gene matches. The V gene's germline CDR1 is MNHEY and CDR2 SVGEGT. The CDR3 length is 15 residues. CDR3 nucleotide sequence: TGTGCCAGCAGTCGAGGACAGGTACTCAATCAGCCCCAGCATTTT. Translation gives CASSRGQVLNQPQHF.

The count of this clone is one. The genes are TRBV30 and TRBJ1-3; D is undetermined. With 4 bases removed from V and 0 bases from J, the gap between germline ends came to 10 bases. CDR3 size: 14 residues. Germline CDR1 reads GTSNPN; CDR2 reads SVGIG (reference sequence). CDR3 region: CAWTVGRSGNTIYF. As DNA, the CDR3 is TGTGCCTGGACGGTAGGCCGCTCTGGAAACACCATATATTTT.

V is TRBV27 and J is TRBJ1-6; D gene uncertain. Germline CDR1 reads MNHEY; CDR2 reads SMNVEV (reference sequence). V was clipped by 7 bases and J by 7 bases, with 17 bases between them. The CDR3 sequence is 15 residues long. In DNA form, the CDR3 reads TGTGCCAGCACTCCCGTCGGACTGCGGAATTCACCCCTCCACTTT. Its protein is CASTPVGLRNSPLHF.

This clone was detected only a few times. CDR3 amino acids: CASSQAHEQYF. The CDR3 nucleotides read TGTGCCAGCAGCCAAGCCCACGAGCAGTACTTC. The chain combines TRBV3-1 (or the pseudogene TRBV3-2) with TRBJ2-7; D gene uncertain. Trimming took off 1 base at V and 5 bases at J, with 3 bases between the two ends. The CDR3 spans 11 residues. Germline CDR1 is LGHDT and CDR2 is YNNKEL (reference sequence).

The chain uses TRBV6-2 or TRBV6-3 and TRBJ2-2; the D gene is possibly TRBD2 (5 bases). Trimming removed 7 bases at V and 1 base at J, with 16 bases between. The CDR3 totals 16 residues. Germline CDR1 and CDR2: MNHEY and SVGEGT. In nucleotides, the CDR3 is TGTGCCAGCATCCCACGGGGTATCCTGAACACCGGGGAGCTGTTTTTT. As protein: CASIPRGILNTGELFF.

J is TRBJ2-7 and V is TRBV4-2; D not resolved. The germline V gene has CDR1 LGHNA and CDR2 YNFKEQ. V was shortened by 0 bases and J by 3 bases, with 6 bases between the two germline ends. The length of the CDR3 is 13 residues. The DNA of the CDR3 is TGTGCCAGCAGCCAAGAAACCGACTACGAGCAGTACTTC. It is translated as CASSQETDYEQYF.

The chain joins TRBV28 to TRBJ1-6; TRBD1 matches 7 bases. The CDR3 totals 15 residues. Germline-derived CDR1 and CDR2 are MDHEN and SYDVKM. J was trimmed by 7 bases and V by 5 bases; bases with no gene match: 8. CDR3 bases: TGTGCCAGCAGTGAGACCGGGACAGTCAATTCACCCCTCCACTTT. Its translation is CASSETGTVNSPLHF. The entire variable domain, with the rest obtained from reference TRBV28 and TRBJ1-6, is as follows: DVKVTQSSRYLVKRTGEKVFLECVQDMDHENMFWYRQDPGLGLRLIYFSYDVKMKEKGDIPEGYSVSREKKERFSLILESASTNQTSMYLCASSETGTVNSPLHFGNGTRLTVT.

The chain uses TRBV7-9 and TRBJ2-2, with D possibly being TRBD1 or TRBD2 (5 bases each). The CDR3 spans 16 residues. CDR1 and CDR2 from the germline V gene are SEHNR and FQNEAQ (reference sequence). Between the trimmed V and J ends, which lost 5 bases and 1 base, there was a span of 14 bases. This CDR3 reads CASSVPGLENTGELFF. As DNA, the CDR3 is TGTGCCAGCAGCGTCCCGGGGCTGGAGAACACCGGGGAGCTGTTTTTT.

This rearrangement joins TRBV4-3 to TRBJ2-7; maybe TRBD1 (5 bases). Trimming left V 0 bases short and J 3 bases short, with 9 bases between. From germline, CDR1 is LGHNA and CDR2 YSLEER. CDR3 length equals 14 residues. In DNA form, the CDR3 reads TGCGCCAGCAGCCAAGATACAGGATACTACGAGCAGTACTTC. This translates into CASSQDTGYYEQYF.

CDR3 coding DNA: TGTGCCAGCAGCCGAGGGGACAGGGTATTTTCCCTTAACACTGAAGCTTTCTTT. It is translated as CASSRGDRVFSLNTEAFF. The rearrangement uses TRBV3-1 (or the pseudogene TRBV3-2) and TRBJ1-1; 9 nucleotides line up with TRBD1. CDR1 is LGHDT and CDR2 is YNNKEL in the germline V gene (reference sequence). This CDR3 is built from 18 residues. J lost 2 bases, V lost 4 bases, and 14 bases had no gene match.